This T cell receptor (beta chain) was retrieved from a study of OX40 agonist ivuxolimab in advanced cancers. Looking at the study overall: Ivuxolimab was a fully human IgG2 agonistic monoclonal antibody targeting the costimulatory receptor OX40 (CD134). Patients were allowed to have had prior anti-PD-1, anti-PD-L1 or anti-CTLA-4 therapy, and approximately 40% of the dose-escalation patients had been treated with checkpoint inhibitors. Intravenous ivuxolimab was administered to patients every 2 weeks at six dose levels: 0.01, 0.1, 0.3, 1.5, 3 and 10 mg/kg. The paper covers the monotherapy dose-escalation part of the phase I ivuxolimab trial, which included N ≈ 54 patients. In the dose-escalation cohort, more than 75% of patients were male, and the mean age was approximately 60 years, with a range of roughly 23 to 85. Three dose-escalation patients achieved partial responses, one with hepatocellular carcinoma and two with cutaneous melanoma. The purpose of peripheral TCRbeta sequencing was to test whether ivuxolimab changed TCR sequence diversity and led to clonal T-cell expansion. Among the roughly 50 dose-escalation patients, about 20 had hepatocellular carcinoma, roughly 15 melanoma, 9 renal cell carcinoma and 9 head and neck cancer. Here is what the overall study found, with its caveats: Which antigens the clonally expanded peripheral T cells were specific for was not determined. At doses of 0.1 to 3.0 mg/kg, clonal expansion of both CD4+ and CD8+ blood T cells was observed from baseline to week 6. In partial responders in the 0.1-3.0 mg/kg groups, normalized peripheral clonal expansion was found to be among the lowest, especially among CD8+ T cells. After ivuxolimab, CD8+ T cells had more expanded clones than CD4+ T cells on average. Low levels of normalized T-cell clonal expansion were also seen in some patients who did not respond.

Sequences SGHNT (CDR1) and YENEEA (CDR2) are obtained from the germline V gene. The CDR3 contains 15 residues, cysteine and phenylalanine counted. Only the CDR3 portion is preserved as DNA: 45 bases, with reading frame beginning at the first base. The germline V and J ends show losses of 3 bases and 4 bases respectively, and no gene match explains 2 bases of the junction. Genomic DNA was extracted from sorted cells for sequencing of the TCRbeta CDR3 region. The immunoSEQ Assay was used for sequencing of TCRbeta CDR3 regions. TCRdb obtained this table from immuneACCESS and retained in-frame rearrangements with V and J assigned. These tables miss some clones; where compared with another copy, unresolved V genes account for less than half of the shortfall, and the remainder is unexplained. The sample data list 91,000 or so clones, and around 94% of these were observed just once. Jointly, the top ten make up about 0.18% of the sample.

This clone was seen only once. Its antigen has not been determined. Per-nucleotide qualities are absent, and no much larger clonotype sits a single base away. Patients with a history of autoimmune disease or receiving systemic immunosuppression were excluded from the trial. Peripheral blood for TCR sequencing was collected from all dose cohorts at baseline, on cycle 4 day 1, and on cycle 7 day 1. Samples came from an open-label, multicenter, first-in-human phase I dose-escalation trial of ivuxolimab. The trial enrolled adults with locally advanced or metastatic head and neck squamous cell, hepatocellular, melanoma or renal cell carcinoma. Before TCR sequencing, CD4+ T cells and CD8+ T cells were sorted from peripheral blood as separate populations.

This chain is built from TRBV11-3 and TRBJ2-2, with TRBD2 matching 10 junction bases. This TCR derives from an adult with an advanced solid tumor such as melanoma, head and neck, liver or kidney cancer. Sequencing used CD4+ or CD8+ T cells sorted from blood, obtained in a trial of the OX40 agonist ivuxolimab. The CDR3: CASSFLAGVTGELFF. The base sequence is TGTGCCAGCAGCTTTCTAGCGGGAGTCACCGGGGAGCTGTTTTTT.